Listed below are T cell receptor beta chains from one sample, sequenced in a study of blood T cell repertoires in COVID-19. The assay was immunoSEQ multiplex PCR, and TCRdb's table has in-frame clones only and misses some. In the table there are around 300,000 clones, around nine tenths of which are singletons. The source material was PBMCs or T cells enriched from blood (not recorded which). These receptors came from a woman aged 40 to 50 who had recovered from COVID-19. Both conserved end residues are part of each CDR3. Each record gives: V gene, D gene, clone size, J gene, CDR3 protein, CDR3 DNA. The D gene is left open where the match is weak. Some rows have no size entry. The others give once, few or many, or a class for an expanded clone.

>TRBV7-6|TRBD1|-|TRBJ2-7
CASSFRQGAREQYF
TGTGCCAGCAGCTTTCGTCAGGGGGCTCGCGAGCAGTACTTC
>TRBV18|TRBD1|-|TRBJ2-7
CASSPQTGGDDEQYF
TGTGCCAGCTCACCTCAGACAGGGGGCGACGACGAGCAGTACTTC
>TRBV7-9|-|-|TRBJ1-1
CASSSGTIAEAFF
TGTGCCAGCAGCTCCGGGACAATCGCTGAAGCTTTCTTT
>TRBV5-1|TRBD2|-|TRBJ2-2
CASSWGLSQSGELFF
TGCGCCAGCAGCTGGGGACTATCCCAGAGCGGGGAGCTGTTTTTT
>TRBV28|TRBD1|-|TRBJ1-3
CASSSGTVRGNTIYF
TGTGCCAGCAGTTCCGGGACAGTGAGGGGAAACACCATATATTTT
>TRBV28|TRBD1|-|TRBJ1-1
CASSSTGGRNTEAFF
TGTGCCAGCAGTAGCACAGGGGGAAGGAACACTGAAGCTTTCTTT
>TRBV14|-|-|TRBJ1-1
CASSQDYGQGPNTEAFF
TGTGCCAGCAGCCAAGATTATGGGCAGGGCCCGAACACTGAAGCTTTCTTT
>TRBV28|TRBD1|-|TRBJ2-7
CASRRQGQSYEQYF
TGTGCCAGCAGGCGACAGGGTCAATCCTACGAGCAGTACTTC
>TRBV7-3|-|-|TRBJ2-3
CASSLGSLTTDTQYF
TGTGCCAGCAGCCTAGGGAGTTTAACCACAGATACGCAGTATTTT
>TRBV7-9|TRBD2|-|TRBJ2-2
CASSSYGTSGRGDTGELFF
TGTGCCAGCAGCTCATACGGGACTAGCGGGAGGGGAGACACCGGGGAGCTGTTTTTT
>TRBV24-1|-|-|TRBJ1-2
CATSDPQNNYGYTF
TGTGCCACCAGTGACCCCCAGAATAACTATGGCTACACCTTC
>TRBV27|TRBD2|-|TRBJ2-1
CASRGLAGVYNEQFF
TGTGCCAGCAGGGGACTAGCGGGGGTCTACAATGAGCAGTTCTTC
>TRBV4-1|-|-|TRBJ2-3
CASSQDIERAGTDTQYF
TGCGCCAGCAGCCAAGATATTGAGAGGGCTGGCACAGATACGCAGTATTTT
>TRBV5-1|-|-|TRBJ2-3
CASSLVGGAITDTQYF
TGCGCCAGCAGCTTGGTTGGGGGGGCCATCACGGATACGCAGTATTTT
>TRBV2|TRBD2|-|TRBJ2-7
CASSIAGAIYEQYF
TGTGCCAGCAGCATAGCGGGAGCGATCTACGAGCAGTACTTC
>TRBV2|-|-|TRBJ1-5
CASRYRAGNQPQHF
TGTGCCAGCAGATACAGGGCGGGCAATCAGCCCCAGCATTTT
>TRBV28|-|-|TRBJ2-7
CASSPPAGGTYGGEQYF
TGTGCCAGCAGTCCACCGGCTGGGGGAACCTATGGGGGGGAGCAGTACTTC
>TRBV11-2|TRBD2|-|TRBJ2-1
CASSLMAGGFNEQFF
TGTGCCAGCAGCTTAATGGCGGGAGGGTTCAATGAGCAGTTCTTC
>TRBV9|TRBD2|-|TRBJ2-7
CASSGGRDSYEQYF
TGTGCCAGCAGCGGGGGGAGGGATTCCTACGAGCAGTACTTC
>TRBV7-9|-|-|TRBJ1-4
CASSLMQGTNEKLFF
TGTGCCAGCAGCTTAATGCAGGGAACTAATGAAAAACTGTTTTTT
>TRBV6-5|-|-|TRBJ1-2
CASRTGINYGYTF
TGTGCCAGCCGAACAGGGATTAACTATGGCTACACCTTC
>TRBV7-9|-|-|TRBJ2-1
CASSLGTAYNEQFF
TGTGCCAGCAGCTTAGGGACAGCCTACAATGAGCAGTTCTTC
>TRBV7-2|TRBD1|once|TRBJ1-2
CASSPGGTGGYGYTF
TGTGCCAGCAGCCCAGGAGGGACAGGGGGCTATGGCTACACCTTC
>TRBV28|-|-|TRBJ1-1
CASVLLGGKAFF
TGTGCCAGCGTTCTTTTGGGGGGTAAAGCTTTCTTT
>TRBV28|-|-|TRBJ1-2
CASSQDIYGYTF
TGTGCCAGCAGTCAGGACATTTATGGCTACACCTTC